The present entry profiles one TCR beta chain with its context. CDR3 length: 13 amino acids. CDR1 is LGHNA and CDR2 is YSLEER in the germline V gene. Trimming cost V 3 bases and J 8 bases, with 8 bases left between them. The sample comes from a study of cytomegalovirus exposure and HLA in healthy donors. The table came from immunoSEQ multiplex PCR; TCRdb's copy has only in-frame clones and leaves some out. The sample carries over 200,000 clones, 85% to 90% recorded once. The genes are TRBV4-3 and TRBJ1-6, with D perhaps matching TRBD1 (6 bases). Sequencing was done on a sample of PBMCs. The receptor was isolated from a woman between 18 and 29 years old in good health and CMV-seronegative. CDR3 nucleotide sequence: TGCGCCAGCAGCCAGTCAGGGGATTCACCCCTCCACTTT. Translation: CASSQSGDSPLHF.